The 23 T cell receptor beta chains given below trace back to one sample, sequenced in a study of blood T cell repertoires in COVID-19. The table came from immunoSEQ multiplex PCR; TCRdb's copy has only in-frame clones and leaves some out. The sample lists 200,000 to 250,000 clones, under 95% occurring once. The sequenced sample was PBMCs or T cells enriched from blood (not recorded which). All receptors derive from a woman aged 18-29 years who had recovered from COVID-19.

The chain is built from TRBV9 and TRBJ2-3; 12 bases match TRBD2. J lost 4 bases, V lost 4 bases, and 7 bases had no gene match. Germline V gene lookup returns CDR1 SGDLS and CDR2 YYNGEE. The CDR3 spans 16 residues. The CDR3, as DNA: TGTGCCAGCAGCAACCCGACTAGCGGGGGCCCAGATACGCAGTATTTT. It translates to CASSNPTSGGPDTQYF.

Only one count was recorded for this clone. The V gene is TRBV28, the J gene TRBJ1-1, with a possible D match to TRBD1 (5 bases). The V end was cut by 0 bases, the J end by 11 bases, with 19 bases between. Germline-derived CDR1 and CDR2 are MDHEN and SYDVKM. The CDR3 spans 15 residues. The CDR3 protein is CASSLWLGQGIAAFF. CDR3 in DNA: TGTGCCAGCAGTTTATGGTTGGGGCAGGGAATTGCGGCTTTCTTT.

The chain links TRBV10-3 to TRBJ2-5, with TRBD1 identical over 8 bases. Trimming took 6 bases from V and 4 from J; bases not matched to a gene: 13. This CDR3 is built from 16 residues. CDR1 is ENHRY and CDR2 is SYGVKD in the germline V gene. CDR3 DNA sequence: TGTGCCATCAGCCCCCGGGACAGGAGCGCAGGAGAGACCCAGTACTTC. Encoded protein: CAISPRDRSAGETQYF.

This clone was seen once. The chain couples TRBV2 to TRBJ1-1, with 7 nucleotides matching TRBD1. The V and J ends lost 5 bases and 3 bases, in that order; junction bases with no gene match: 3. This CDR3 has 13 residues. The germline V gene has CDR1 SNHLY and CDR2 FYNNEI. The CDR3 region is CASSYRGDTEAFF. Written as DNA, the CDR3 is TGTGCCAGCAGTTACAGGGGAGACACTGAAGCTTTCTTT.

In this sample, this clone turned up once. The chain couples TRBV18 to TRBJ2-7, with 7 bases matching TRBD2. This CDR3 is 14 amino acids long. V was pared by 0 bases and J by 5 bases, with 4 bases of the junction left unmatched. The germline CDR1 and CDR2 sequences are KGHSH and LQKENI. This CDR3 reads CASSPPGGLDEQYF. Here the CDR3 DNA reads TGTGCCAGCTCACCACCGGGGGGGTTGGACGAGCAGTACTTC.

CDR3: CSVNRGQNTYEQYF. In DNA, the CDR3 is TGCAGCGTCAACAGGGGGCAGAACACCTACGAGCAGTACTTC. The chain uses TRBV29-1 and TRBJ2-7; 9 bases agree with TRBD1. This CDR3 has 14 residues. V gave up 6 bases and J gave up 2 bases; unmatched junction bases: 8. Germline values: CDR1 SQVTM, CDR2 ANQGSEA.

Here the CDR3 DNA reads TGTGCCAGCAGCCAATCGTACGGAGACGGCTACACCTTC. Its translation: CASSQSYGDGYTF. The chain links TRBV16 to TRBJ1-2; D gene uncertain. This CDR3 spans 13 amino acids. Germline V gene sequence: CDR1 KGHSY, CDR2 FQNENV. V was shortened by 0 bases and J by 8 bases, with 10 bases between the two germline ends.

The gene calls are TRBV3-1 (or the pseudogene TRBV3-2) and TRBJ1-2; D gene unclear. Germline CDR1 reads LGHDT; CDR2 reads YNNKEL (reference sequence). The CDR3 runs 15 residues. V lost 4 bases and J lost 4, with 16 bases in between. CDR3 in amino acids: CASSPTARLTYGYTF. The CDR3 DNA is TGTGCCAGCAGCCCCACGGCCAGGCTTACCTATGGCTACACCTTC.

The chain uses TRBV3-1 (or the pseudogene TRBV3-2) and TRBJ1-1; a weak D match, TRBD1 (6 bases). Trimming shortened V by 6 bases and J by 0 bases, and 14 bases separated the two germline ends. CDR1 is LGHDT, CDR2 YNNKEL, per germline (reference sequence). This CDR3 is built from 15 residues. CDR3 sequence: CASRPTGAMNTEAFF. The CDR3 DNA reads TGTGCCAGCAGACCGACAGGAGCCATGAACACTGAAGCTTTCTTT.

This chain joins TRBV4-2 and TRBJ2-3; 8 bases align to TRBD2. The CDR3 runs 16 residues. Looked up from germline, CDR1 is LGHNA and CDR2 is YNFKEQ. V lost 1 base, J lost 4 bases, and 7 bases stayed unmatched. CDR3 bases: TGTGCCAGCAGCCAAGCGAAGGCGGGAGGCGCAGATACGCAGTATTTT. Protein sequence: CASSQAKAGGADTQYF.

The chain uses TRBV9 and TRBJ1-6; D gene ambiguous. Germline CDR1 reads SGDLS; CDR2 reads YYNGEE. V lost 0 bases and J lost 10, with 5 bases in between. The CDR3 is 12 amino acids. Written as DNA, the CDR3 is TGTGCCAGCAGCGTAGGTCGGTCACCCCTCCACTTT. Translating it yields CASSVGRSPLHF.

The chain has TRBV12-5 and TRBJ2-2; 9 nucleotides agree with TRBD2. V shed 0 bases and J 1 base; nucleotides not matched to a gene: 6. The CDR3 consists of 18 residues. Germline values: CDR1 LGHNT, CDR2 FRNRAP. The CDR3 bases are TGTGCTAGTGGTTTGGTTCCGGGACTAGCTTGGAACACCGGGGAGCTGTTTTTT. This sequence encodes CASGLVPGLAWNTGELFF.

The chain combines TRBV6-5 with TRBJ2-1, with D hard to call. Germline loops: CDR1 MNHEY, CDR2 SVGAGI. The CDR3 extends over 16 amino acids. V was trimmed by 2 bases and J by 4 bases, leaving 15 bases between them. The CDR3 loop is CASSYTDTDTYNEQFF. CDR3 in DNA: TGTGCCAGCAGTTACACTGACACGGATACTTACAATGAGCAGTTCTTC.

This chain links TRBV11-2 with TRBJ1-2; no clear D gene. The germline V and J ends were trimmed by 4 bases and 5 bases, with 8 bases remaining between them. The CDR3 covers 12 residues. The germline CDR1 and CDR2 sequences are SGHAT and FQNNGV. CDR3 loop: CASSSTRYGYTF. The CDR3 DNA sequence: TGTGCCAGCAGCTCGACAAGATATGGCTACACCTTC.

The chain is built from TRBV10-3 and TRBJ1-1; 9 bases match TRBD1. The CDR3 has 14 amino acids. V trimming: 3 bases; J trimming: 3 bases; junction bases outside the gene matches: 2. The germline gives CDR1 ENHRY, CDR2 SYGVKD. The CDR3 loop is CAISEQGADTEAFF. CDR3 coding DNA: TGTGCCATCAGTGAACAGGGGGCAGACACTGAAGCTTTCTTT.

The genes are TRBV6-4 and TRBJ2-1; 9 bases map to TRBD2. The CDR3 length is 16 residues. CDR1 and CDR2 from the germline V gene are MRHNA and SNTAGT. V was clipped by 3 bases and J by 2 bases; unmatched bases: 5. CDR3 nucleotides: TGTGCCAGCAGTGAGCTAGCGGGACCGACCTACAATGAGCAGTTCTTC. Translating it yields CASSELAGPTYNEQFF.

The V call is TRBV10-3, the J call TRBJ1-2, with 9 positions matching TRBD1. Germline CDR1 reads ENHRY; CDR2 reads SYGVKD. V dropped 3 bases and J dropped 6; count of bases not matched to a gene: 2. This CDR3 contains 13 residues. Here the CDR3 DNA reads TGTGCCATCAGTGAAAGGGACAGGGATGGCTACACCTTC. Amino acids: CAISERDRDGYTF.

This sequence joins TRBV5-1 and TRBJ1-6, with D uncertain. Trimming stripped 2 bases from V and 8 bases from J, with 14 bases between. The CDR3 covers 15 residues. Germline CDR1 SGHRS, CDR2 YFSETQ. The CDR3 sequence is CASSLTGVYDSPLHF. CDR3 DNA: TGCGCCAGCAGCTTAACCGGGGTCTACGATTCACCCCTCCACTTT.

The chain carries TRBV18 and TRBJ2-5, with 9 bases lining up with TRBD2. The CDR3 runs to 16 residues. V lost 2 bases and J lost 5; bases outside the gene matches: 9. CDR1 is KGHSH and CDR2 is LQKENI in the germline V gene. CDR3: CASSPSSGGRGETQYF. The CDR3 nucleotides read TGTGCCAGCTCACCAAGCAGCGGGGGGCGTGGGGAGACCCAGTACTTC.

The rearrangement links TRBV6-5 to TRBJ2-7; 8 bases are shared with TRBD2. Trimming took 5 bases from V and 4 from J; bases not matched to a gene: 7. This CDR3 is 14 amino acids long. The germline V gene has CDR1 MNHEY and CDR2 SVGAGI. CDR3 DNA: TGTGCCAGCAGTCTACTAGCGGCGTATTACGAGCAGTACTTC. Protein sequence: CASSLLAAYYEQYF.

V gene TRBV7-8 combines with J gene TRBJ1-1; the D is unclear. The V gene's germline CDR1 is SGHVS and CDR2 FQNEAQ. This CDR3 is 14 amino acids long. Trimming pared 0 bases from V and 0 bases from J, leaving 5 bases between. CDR3 region: CASSLAPMNTEAFF. In nucleotides, the CDR3 is TGTGCCAGCAGCTTAGCTCCCATGAACACTGAAGCTTTCTTT.

This CDR3 reads CASSQETDKHSNQPQHF. The CDR3 DNA is TGTGCCAGCAGCCAAGAGACGGACAAGCATAGCAATCAGCCCCAGCATTTT. The genes are TRBV14 and TRBJ1-5, with a weak D call TRBD1 (5 bases). This CDR3 spans 17 amino acids. Trimming took off 0 bases at V and 0 bases at J, with 12 bases between the two ends. Germline CDR1 is SGHDN and CDR2 is FVKESK.

This chain uses TRBV10-3 with TRBJ1-2, with 9 bases identical to TRBD1. The germline V gene has CDR1 ENHRY and CDR2 SYGVKD. V was pared by 11 bases and J by 8 bases, with 9 bases of the junction left unmatched. The CDR3 is 12 residues long. The CDR3 nucleotides read TGTGCCTACCTCACAGGGGGCTTGGGCTACACCTTC. This translates into CAYLTGGLGYTF.